This entry concerns a single T cell receptor (beta chain). As yet, its antigen is unknown. This specimen belongs to a study of OX40 agonist ivuxolimab in advanced cancers. Background on the study: Patient treatment consisted of intravenous ivuxolimab administration every 2 weeks at 0.01 to 10 mg/kg. Partial responses were observed in three patients, of whom one had hepatocellular carcinoma and two had cutaneous melanoma. Study observations and caveats: Partial responders receiving 0.1-3.0 mg/kg showed among the lowest clonal expansion.

Clones were read by immunoSEQ multiplex PCR, and TCRdb kept only the in-frame ones, dropping some. This sample has 20,000 to 30,000 clones; about 88% occur once, and the top ten carry 30% to 35%. This TCR derives from an adult with an advanced solid tumor such as melanoma, head and neck, liver or kidney cancer. The source material was CD4+ or CD8+ T cells sorted from blood, sampled in a trial of the OX40 agonist ivuxolimab.

CDR3 in amino acids: CASSQDGAGRSNEQFF. The DNA for the CDR3 is TGTGCCAGCAGCCAAGACGGAGCGGGAAGGAGCAATGAGCAGTTCTTC. The chain is built from TRBV4-2 and TRBJ2-1; 7 bases align to TRBD2. In germline, CDR1 is LGHNA, CDR2 YNFKEQ. The length of the CDR3 is 16 residues. V was clipped by 0 bases and J by 6 bases; unmatched bases: 8.